The 9 T cell receptor beta chains below were found in one sample sequenced in a study of CXCR3-negative and CXCR3-positive naive CD8 T cells. Libraries were UMI-labeled 5' RACE TRB cDNA. One entry per CDR3 protein, without DNA, is what TCRdb gives after re-calling the 5' RACE reads. The sample table includes more than 45,000 distinct CDR3 sequences. Sequencing was done on a sample of memory CD8+ T cells from blood. All receptors derive from a human donor in good health. Some clones in this sample may be carry-over from other donors' samples.

This clonotype is identified as medium-sized (0.01 to 0.1%) from frequency. This chain uses TRBV20-1 with TRBJ2-1. The CDR3 totals 16 residues. The germline CDR1 and CDR2 sequences are DFQATT and SNEGSKA (reference sequence). CDR3 loop: CSARDLDGSSYNEQFF.

The chain carries TRBV30 and TRBJ2-7. CDR1 is GTSNPN and CDR2 is SVGIG in the germline V gene (reference sequence). This CDR3 spans 14 amino acids. Here the CDR3 reads CARNSQGLHYEQYF.

J is TRBJ1-1 and V is TRBV11-3. Germline V CDR1 and CDR2: SGHNT, YENEEA. The CDR3 loop spans 11 amino acids. CDR3: CASRSVTDAFF. Combining the CDR3 with reference TRBV11-3 and TRBJ1-1 gives the whole variable domain EAGVVQSPRYKIIEKKQPVAFWCNPISGHNTLYWYLQNLGQGPELLIRYENEEAVDDSQLPKDRFSAERLKGVDSTLKIQPAELGDSAVYLCASRSVTDAFFGQGTRLTVV.

The CDR3 sequence: CASSLPGVNTEAFF. The rearrangement links TRBV12-3 or TRBV12-4 to TRBJ1-1; there is no DNA to check the TCRdb D call of TRBD1. The CDR3 consists of 14 residues.

The chain carries TRBV6-2 or TRBV6-3 and TRBJ2-7. The germline V gene has CDR1 MNHEY and CDR2 SVGEGT. The CDR3 has 15 amino acids. This CDR3 reads CASSYSLGSSYEQYF.

The chain joins TRBV7-8 to TRBJ2-7. CDR3 length: 14 amino acids. The germline gives CDR1 SGHVS, CDR2 FQNEAQ. CDR3 amino acids: CASSDLNIPYEQYF.

V and J are TRBV14 and TRBJ2-1. Per the germline V gene, CDR1 is SGHDN and CDR2 is FVKESK. The CDR3 has 12 amino acids. The CDR3 is CASSQYSNEQFF.

The V and J genes are TRBV29-1 and TRBJ1-1; the TRBD1 assignment by TCRdb is unverifiable without DNA. The length of the CDR3 is 13 residues. CDR1 and CDR2 (germline): SQVTM, ANQGSEA. This CDR3 is CSVDPRGGWEAFF. Variable domain in full (rest from reference TRBV29-1 and TRBJ1-1): SAVISQKPSRDICQRGTSLTIQCQVDSQVTMMFWYRQQPGQSLTLIATANQGSEATYESGFVIDKFPISRPNLTFSTLTVSNMSPEDSSIYLCSVDPRGGWEAFFGQGTRLTVV.

The chain has TRBV7-2 and TRBJ2-7; checking the TCRdb D call of TRBD1 is not possible without DNA. Per germline, CDR1 SGHTA and CDR2 FQGNSA. The CDR3 has 14 amino acids. This CDR3 reads CASSLRTPFYEQYF.